These 20 T cell receptor beta chains originate from one sample sequenced in a study of blood T cells in healthy people across ages. Through a sample-barcoded 5' primer and a J-beta primer mix, a second PCR was run for 7 to 11 cycles. TCRdb fed the 5' RACE reads into MiXCR, producing one record per CDR3 protein. Among hundreds of thousands of distinct CDR3 sequences listed, around 45% were seen once. Sequencing input: blood. The receptors originated from a man aged 55 to 70 in good health.

The chain uses TRBV14 and TRBJ1-1; D possibly corresponds to TRBD1 (5 bases). The V end lost 2 bases, the J end lost 1 base, and 14 bases lay between the germline ends. Germline CDR1 is SGHDN and CDR2 is FVKESK. The length of the CDR3 is 16 residues. DNA for the CDR3: TGTGCCAGCAGCCAAAAGGGGCCGAGGGAGAACACTGAAGCTTTCTTT. Its protein is CASSQKGPRENTEAFF.

This chain joins TRBV6-5 and TRBJ2-2; 8 nucleotides match TRBD1. The germline V gene has CDR1 MNHEY and CDR2 SVGAGI. V dropped 7 bases and J dropped 6; count of bases not matched to a gene: 10. This CDR3 has 15 amino acids. The CDR3 sequence is CASTWRTGTPGELFF. The CDR3 DNA sequence: TGTGCCAGCACCTGGAGGACAGGGACACCCGGGGAGCTGTTTTTT.

This clonotype was observed a handful of times. The chain combines TRBV7-8 with TRBJ1-6, with 9 positions matching TRBD1. Germline V gives CDR1 SGHVS, CDR2 FQNEAQ. Germline trimming cut 5 bases from V and 2 bases from J; bases unmatched to any gene: 4. The CDR3 contains 16 residues. In DNA, the CDR3 is TGTGCCAGCAGCCCGCGACAGGGGGCCTATAATTCACCCCTCCACTTT. It codes for CASSPRQGAYNSPLHF. Filled out from reference TRBV7-8 and TRBJ1-6, the complete variable domain reads GAGVSQSPRYKVAKRGQDVALRCDPISGHVSLFWYQQALGQGPEFLTYFQNEAQLDKSGLPSDRFFAERPEGSVSTLKIQRTQQEDSAVYLCASSPRQGAYNSPLHFGNGTRLTVT.

The genes are TRBV9 and TRBJ1-2; D not certain. The germline V gene encodes CDR1 SGDLS and CDR2 YYNGEE. V was clipped by 4 bases and J by 8 bases, with 15 bases between them. This CDR3 spans 13 amino acids. The CDR3 nucleotides read TGTGCCAGCAGCCCCGAGTTTGATGACGGCTACACCTTC. Translating gives CASSPEFDDGYTF.

The chain links TRBV12-3 or TRBV12-4 to TRBJ2-4, with 8 bases aligning to TRBD2. The CDR3 has 13 amino acids. V was pared by 7 bases and J by 8 bases, with 7 bases of the junction left unmatched. CDR3 residues: CASTRGGPYIQYF. The CDR3 coding sequence is TGTGCCAGCACCCGGGGGGGACCTTACATTCAGTACTTC.

The chain uses TRBV12-3 or TRBV12-4 and TRBJ1-2; D not certain. There are 13 residues in the CDR3. The ends were cut back, 3 bases at V and 8 bases at J, with 13 bases in the middle. CDR3 protein: CASSLGPWSGYTF. DNA of the CDR3: TGTGCCAGCAGTTTGGGTCCCTGGAGCGGCTACACCTTC.

In its sample, this clonotype was seen a few times. V gene TRBV10-3 combines with J gene TRBJ2-2; D is tentatively TRBD1 or TRBD2 (5 bases each). The V gene lost 3 bases and the J gene lost 13 bases, with 12 bases spanning the gap. From germline, CDR1 is ENHRY and CDR2 SYGVKD. This CDR3 region has 12 residues. CDR3 protein: CAISEAGRVLFF. DNA of the CDR3: TGTGCCATCAGTGAAGCAGGGCGGGTGCTGTTTTTT.

The chain links TRBV20-1 to TRBJ2-1, with 7 positions matching TRBD1. V dropped 5 bases and J dropped 5; count of bases not matched to a gene: 6. The CDR3 loop spans 13 amino acids. Germline loops: CDR1 DFQATT, CDR2 SNEGSKA (reference sequence). The CDR3, as DNA: TGCAGTGCTGTGACAGGGTTACACAATGAGCAGTTCTTC. This encodes CSAVTGLHNEQFF.

On this clonotype: The junction departs from germline at one end; a sequencing error may be responsible. This chain connects TRBV5-1 to TRBJ2-4, with 7 bases fitting TRBD2. CDR1 and CDR2 from the germline V gene are SGHRS and YFSETQ. CDR3 length: 13 residues. CDR3: CANSGVAKNIQYF. The CDR3 DNA reads TGCGCCAACAGCGGGGTAGCCAAAAACATTCAGTACTTC.

This clonotype showed up just a few times. Written as DNA, the CDR3 is TGTGCCAGCAGCCTACCCCGGCGAGACGAGACCCAGTACTTC. Its translation is CASSLPRRDETQYF. This chain links TRBV7-2 with TRBJ2-5; D is ambiguous. Germline values: CDR1 SGHTA, CDR2 FQGNSA. V was trimmed by 5 bases and J by 5 bases, leaving 15 bases between them. This CDR3 comprises 14 residues.

V gene TRBV2 combines with J gene TRBJ2-5, with 8 bases matching TRBD2. The CDR3 contains 16 residues. The J segment lost 0 bases and the V segment lost 3 bases, leaving 6 bases of the junction unmatched. The germline V gene has CDR1 SNHLY and CDR2 FYNNEI. CDR3 nucleotides: TGTGCCAGCAGTGATCTTAGCGGGGTGTACCAAGAGACCCAGTACTTC. It encodes CASSDLSGVYQETQYF.

The CDR3 nucleotides are TGTGCCACCAGTGATTCCCGCCAGGGGAGGTACGAGCAGTACTTC. Amino acid sequence: CATSDSRQGRYEQYF. The chain is built from TRBV24-1 and TRBJ2-7, with D perhaps assigned TRBD1 or TRBD2 (6 bases each). The CDR3 has 15 residues. Germline CDR1 and CDR2: KGHDR and SFDVKD. V lost 2 bases and J lost 4, with 14 bases in between.

The J gene is TRBJ1-4, the V gene TRBV30, with D tentatively TRBD1 (5 bases). With 2 bases removed from V and 12 bases from J, the gap between germline ends came to 13 bases. Germline values: CDR1 GTSNPN, CDR2 SVGIG (reference sequence). CDR3 length equals 12 residues. Written as DNA, the CDR3 is TGTGCCTGGAGTCCATCCAGGGAGGAACTGTTTTTT. Protein sequence: CAWSPSREELFF.

About this clonotype: One junction end does not reproduce the germline sequence, and a read error may be involved. The V gene is TRBV7-9, the J gene TRBJ1-2, with 8 bases matching TRBD1. The CDR3 extends over 12 amino acids. Germline V CDR1 and CDR2: SEHNR, FQNEAQ (reference sequence). In nucleotides, the CDR3 is TGTTCCAGGGGACAGGATAACTATGGCTACACCTTC. It specifies CSRGQDNYGYTF.

About this clonotype: Since a much larger clone is just one base distant, this may be a read error. The chain is built from TRBV4-1 and TRBJ2-1; a weak D match, TRBD1 (6 bases). The V end was cut by 0 bases, the J end by 13 bases, with 19 bases between. CDR3 size: 15 residues. In germline, CDR1 is MGHRA, CDR2 YSYEKL. DNA of the CDR3: TGCGCCAGCAGCCAAGATCCAGGGGTGACTCAGACCCAGTTCTTC. This codes for CASSQDPGVTQTQFF.

The sample holds a few counts of this clonotype. This chain connects TRBV13 to TRBJ2-7; TRBD2 agrees at 7 bases. The germline V gene has CDR1 PRHDT and CDR2 FYEKMQ (reference sequence). CDR3 length: 15 residues. The ends lost 5 bases at V and 7 bases at J; junction bases unmatched: 14. The CDR3 sequence is CASSATGTVRGEQYF. For the CDR3, the DNA is TGTGCCAGCAGCGCTACCGGGACGGTGCGGGGGGAGCAGTACTTC.

The V and J genes are TRBV11-2 and TRBJ1-2; D not certain. There are 12 residues in the CDR3. Trimming removed 2 bases at V and 5 bases at J, with 6 bases between. CDR1 SGHAT and CDR2 FQNNGV come from the germline V gene. CDR3 amino acids: CASSLRPYGYTF. The CDR3 DNA sequence: TGTGCCAGCAGCTTACGGCCATATGGCTACACCTTC.

This sequence joins TRBV4-1 and TRBJ1-1; TRBD1 agrees at 10 bases. The CDR3 contains 16 residues. The J segment lost 3 bases and the V segment lost 3 bases, leaving 7 bases of the junction unmatched. The germline CDR1 and CDR2 sequences are MGHRA and YSYEKL. As DNA, the CDR3 is TGCGCCAGCAGCCATCAGGACAGGGGGTTCGACACTGAAGCTTTCTTT. Residues: CASSHQDRGFDTEAFF.

This clonotype has more than one count but fewer than ten. This chain connects TRBV6-2 or TRBV6-3 to TRBJ2-1; D possibly corresponds to TRBD1 (6 bases). The V gene's germline CDR1 is MNHEY and CDR2 SVGEGT. This CDR3 is 15 amino acids long. The V gene lost 6 bases and the J gene lost 4 bases, with 16 bases spanning the gap. CDR3 residues: CASRSTGPPYNEQFF. CDR3 nucleotide sequence: TGTGCCAGCAGGTCCACAGGGCCCCCGTACAATGAGCAGTTCTTC.

Notes on this clonotype: A much bigger clone sits one base away, suggesting this may be a read error. This chain uses TRBV12-3 or TRBV12-4 with TRBJ2-5; D may match TRBD1 or TRBD2 (5 bases each). The J call may be in error: the DNA end matches TRBJ2-7 better. The CDR3 has 12 residues. CDR3 nucleotide sequence: TGTGCCAGCACCCTCGGGGACCACGAGCAGTACTTC. Translation: CASTLGDHEQYF.